This record looks at one TCR beta chain sequence and its context. This CDR3 has 13 residues. Germline CDR1 reads SNHLY; CDR2 reads FYNNEI. These data come from a study of blood T cell repertoires in COVID-19. The repertoire was sequenced with immunoSEQ multiplex PCR; TCRdb's copy has only in-frame clones and lacks some. Of roughly 180,000 clones listed, around 83% were seen once; the top ten hold roughly 2.9%. The sequence derives from a woman aged 25 to 45 with active or convalescent COVID-19. This rearrangement joins TRBV2 to TRBJ2-2; possible D gene TRBD1, 5 bases. Sequenced input: peripheral blood. CDR3 amino acids: CVNKGSDTGELFF. CDR3 DNA: TGTGTAAACAAGGGGTCTGACACCGGGGAGCTGTTTTTT.